A selection of T cell receptor beta chains follows, all from one sample in a study of OX40 agonist ivuxolimab in advanced cancers. TCRdb keeps only in-frame clones here, not all; method: immunoSEQ multiplex PCR. The sample yields approximately 120,000 clones, roughly 90% seen once. The sequencing here drew on CD4+ or CD8+ T cells sorted from blood, taken in a trial of the OX40 agonist ivuxolimab. Receptors originate from an adult with an advanced solid tumor such as melanoma, head and neck, liver or kidney cancer. Both conserved end residues are trimmed from each CDR3. The order of the fields is J gene, V gene, D gene, CDR3 protein. D genes are given only for firm matches.

j_call: TRBJ1-5
v_call: TRBV19
d_call: TRBD1
cdr3_aa: ASSPSRGDRVGQPQH

j_call: TRBJ2-7
v_call: TRBV5-1
d_call: .
cdr3_aa: ASSLQGPTYEQY

j_call: TRBJ1-5
v_call: TRBV19
d_call: .
cdr3_aa: ASSTRGRGNQPQH

j_call: TRBJ2-3
v_call: TRBV19
d_call: TRBD2
cdr3_aa: ASRGGLTSGSWDTQY

j_call: TRBJ2-2
v_call: TRBV9
d_call: .
cdr3_aa: ASSVGWAGTGELF

j_call: TRBJ2-5
v_call: TRBV28
d_call: TRBD2
cdr3_aa: ASALAGIQETQY

j_call: TRBJ2-7
v_call: TRBV25-1
d_call: TRBD1
cdr3_aa: ASSARQGTRNEQY

j_call: TRBJ2-3
v_call: TRBV6-5
d_call: .
cdr3_aa: ASRQGSQGQDTQY

j_call: TRBJ2-7
v_call: TRBV6-6
d_call: .
cdr3_aa: ASTPLGANSYEQY

j_call: TRBJ1-4
v_call: TRBV2
d_call: .
cdr3_aa: ASIYNGGGGEKLF

j_call: TRBJ1-4
v_call: TRBV18
d_call: .
cdr3_aa: ASSPPGEDEKLF

j_call: TRBJ2-7
v_call: TRBV5-1
d_call: TRBD1
cdr3_aa: ASSPGQGSPYEQY

j_call: TRBJ2-1
v_call: TRBV27
d_call: .
cdr3_aa: ASSFVRPPGYEQF

j_call: TRBJ1-2
v_call: TRBV6-5
d_call: .
cdr3_aa: ASSYGRLTPPSYT

j_call: TRBJ1-1
v_call: TRBV6-4
d_call: TRBD1
cdr3_aa: ASRRGREAF

j_call: TRBJ2-2
v_call: TRBV7-2
d_call: TRBD2
cdr3_aa: ASSSSSGRNPGELF

j_call: TRBJ1-2
v_call: TRBV11-2
d_call: TRBD1
cdr3_aa: ASSSIWDRRANYGYT

j_call: TRBJ2-4
v_call: TRBV11-3
d_call: TRBD1
cdr3_aa: ASSSTGKNIQY

j_call: TRBJ2-7
v_call: TRBV6-5
d_call: TRBD1
cdr3_aa: ASSFNRGSYEQY

j_call: TRBJ1-1
v_call: TRBV19
d_call: .
cdr3_aa: ASNDRYTEAF

j_call: TRBJ1-2
v_call: TRBV19
d_call: .
cdr3_aa: ASTPTGKDYGYT

j_call: TRBJ2-7
v_call: TRBV10-3
d_call: .
cdr3_aa: AIKATETYEQY

j_call: TRBJ1-1
v_call: TRBV18
d_call: TRBD1
cdr3_aa: ASSLLRAGGGKTNTEAF

j_call: TRBJ1-5
v_call: TRBV15
d_call: .
cdr3_aa: ATSRDRQEGQPQH

j_call: TRBJ2-7
v_call: TRBV7-9
d_call: .
cdr3_aa: ASSRKREAGYEQY

j_call: TRBJ2-7
v_call: TRBV5-1
d_call: TRBD2
cdr3_aa: ASRPLRAGDSYEQY

j_call: TRBJ1-2
v_call: TRBV28
d_call: TRBD1
cdr3_aa: ASSFEKQGRRGYT

j_call: TRBJ2-5
v_call: TRBV7-3
d_call: .
cdr3_aa: ASSDGAGLQETQY

j_call: TRBJ1-5
v_call: TRBV5-1
d_call: .
cdr3_aa: ASSLAGNSNQPQH

j_call: TRBJ2-1
v_call: TRBV19
d_call: .
cdr3_aa: ASSIRRDEQF

j_call: TRBJ2-7
v_call: TRBV11-2
d_call: .
cdr3_aa: ASSLDQGSEQY

j_call: TRBJ2-1
v_call: TRBV7-8
d_call: .
cdr3_aa: ASSLRWESYNEQF

j_call: TRBJ2-2
v_call: TRBV28
d_call: TRBD2
cdr3_aa: ASSQPGTSGMSGELF

j_call: TRBJ2-2
v_call: TRBV6-4
d_call: TRBD2
cdr3_aa: ASESGSGAGELF

j_call: TRBJ2-6
v_call: TRBV6-1
d_call: .
cdr3_aa: ASSITRSGANVLT

j_call: TRBJ1-1
v_call: TRBV28
d_call: .
cdr3_aa: AGLDQRGEAF

j_call: TRBJ1-5
v_call: TRBV18
d_call: .
cdr3_aa: ASSSVNNQPQH

j_call: TRBJ2-1
v_call: TRBV11-3
d_call: .
cdr3_aa: ASSGIREPDLDEQF

j_call: TRBJ1-2
v_call: TRBV7-2
d_call: .
cdr3_aa: ASSLLGTDVP

j_call: TRBJ2-7
v_call: TRBV27
d_call: .
cdr3_aa: ASSLNSLGEQY

j_call: TRBJ2-5
v_call: TRBV10-3
d_call: .
cdr3_aa: AISQLGVPETQY

j_call: TRBJ2-2
v_call: TRBV27
d_call: .
cdr3_aa: ASFFGLSFNTGELF

j_call: TRBJ2-5
v_call: TRBV7-3
d_call: TRBD2
cdr3_aa: ASSPPGLAGGFETQY

j_call: TRBJ2-5
v_call: TRBV6-5
d_call: TRBD1
cdr3_aa: ASSRARQGRETQY

j_call: TRBJ2-1
v_call: TRBV27
d_call: TRBD2
cdr3_aa: ASELQGLAGDEQF

j_call: TRBJ2-7
v_call: TRBV28
d_call: .
cdr3_aa: ASSRTNQHYEQY

j_call: TRBJ1-2
v_call: TRBV6-5
d_call: .
cdr3_aa: ASSFGGVPGGYT

j_call: TRBJ2-3
v_call: TRBV28
d_call: .
cdr3_aa: ASKKHTDTQY

j_call: TRBJ1-2
v_call: TRBV28
d_call: TRBD1
cdr3_aa: ASSWRSGTGGTGYT

j_call: TRBJ1-2
v_call: TRBV15
d_call: .
cdr3_aa: ATSREFFVANGYT

j_call: TRBJ2-3
v_call: TRBV7-9
d_call: .
cdr3_aa: ASSLALAAWADTQY

j_call: TRBJ2-3
v_call: TRBV5-1
d_call: TRBD1
cdr3_aa: ASSFGQGPTDTQY